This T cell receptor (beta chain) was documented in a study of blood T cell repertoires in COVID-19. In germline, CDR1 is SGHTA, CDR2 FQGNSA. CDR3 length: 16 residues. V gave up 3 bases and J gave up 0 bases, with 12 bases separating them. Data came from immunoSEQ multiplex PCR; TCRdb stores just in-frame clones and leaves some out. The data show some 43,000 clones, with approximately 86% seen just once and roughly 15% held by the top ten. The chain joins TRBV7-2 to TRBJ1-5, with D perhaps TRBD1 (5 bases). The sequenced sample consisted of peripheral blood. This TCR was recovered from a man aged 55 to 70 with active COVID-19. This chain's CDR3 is CASSLSPGYSNQPQHF. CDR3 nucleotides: TGTGCCAGCAGCTTGTCACCAGGGTATAGCAATCAGCCCCAGCATTTT.